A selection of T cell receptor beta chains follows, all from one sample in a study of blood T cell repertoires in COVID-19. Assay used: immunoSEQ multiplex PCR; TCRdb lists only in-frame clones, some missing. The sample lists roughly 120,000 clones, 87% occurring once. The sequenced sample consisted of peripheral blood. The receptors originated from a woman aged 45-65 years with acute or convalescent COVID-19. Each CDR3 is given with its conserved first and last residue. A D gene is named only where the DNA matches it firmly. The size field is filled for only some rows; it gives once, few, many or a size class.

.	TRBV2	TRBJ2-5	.	TGTGCCAGCAGCGGTAGCGGAGAGACCCAGTACTTC	CASSGSGETQYF
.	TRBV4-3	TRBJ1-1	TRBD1	TGCGCCAGCAGCCCCCAGGGGGGAAAAGCTTTCTTT	CASSPQGGKAFF
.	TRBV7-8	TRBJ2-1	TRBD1	TGTGCCAGCAGCACCAGGGACAGTGCCTACAATGAGCAGTTCTTC	CASSTRDSAYNEQFF
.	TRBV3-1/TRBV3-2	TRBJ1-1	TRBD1	TGTGCCAGCAACCAGGGACAGGGCCGATTCAACACTGAAGCTTTCTTT	CASNQGQGRFNTEAFF
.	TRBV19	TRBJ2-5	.	TGTGCCAGTAGTCCGACCGTGGAGGGACAGCAAGAGACCCAGTACTTC	CASSPTVEGQQETQYF
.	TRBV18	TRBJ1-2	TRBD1	TGTGCCAGCTCACTCCGGGACAGGGAATCGTACGGCTACACCTTC	CASSLRDRESYGYTF
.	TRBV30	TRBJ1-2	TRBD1	TGTGCCTGGAGTAAGAGGCAGGGGGGAGGCTACACCTTC	CAWSKRQGGGYTF
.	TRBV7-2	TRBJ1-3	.	TGTGCCAGCACATACATAACAGGGTCTGGAAACACCATATATTTT	CASTYITGSGNTIYF
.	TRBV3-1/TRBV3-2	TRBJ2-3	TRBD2	TGTGCCAGCAGCCAAGATACAGGACTAGCGGGAGCGGGTACGCAGTATTTT	CASSQDTGLAGAGTQYF
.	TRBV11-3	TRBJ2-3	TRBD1	TGTGCCAGCAGCTTAGAGCAGGGGGCGCACGATACGCAGTATTTT	CASSLEQGAHDTQYF
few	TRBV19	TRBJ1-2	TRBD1	TGTGCCAGTAGTGTAGGACAGGGGAATTTCTATGGCTACACCTTC	CASSVGQGNFYGYTF
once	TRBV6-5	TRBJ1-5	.	TGTGCCAGCACCCCGCAGGGTAGCAATCAGCCCCAGCATTTT	CASTPQGSNQPQHF
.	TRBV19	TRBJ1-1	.	TGTGCCAGTAGTATAGGTGGACAGTTGAACACTGAAGCTTTCTTT	CASSIGGQLNTEAFF
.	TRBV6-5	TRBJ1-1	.	TGTGCCAGCACCCCGGGAAGGGGGTACACTGAAGCTTTCTTT	CASTPGRGYTEAFF
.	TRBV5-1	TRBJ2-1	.	TGCGCCAGCAGCTTGGAGATCAGGGGAACTTACAATGAGCAGTTCTTC	CASSLEIRGTYNEQFF
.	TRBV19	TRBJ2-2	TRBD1	TGTGCCAGTAGTATGGGCTCCGGGACAGGGGGATGGAACACCGGGGAGCTGTTTTTT	CASSMGSGTGGWNTGELFF
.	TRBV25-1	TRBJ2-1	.	TGTGCCAGCAGTGCCGCAGGGGCTTACAATGAGCAGTTCTTC	CASSAAGAYNEQFF
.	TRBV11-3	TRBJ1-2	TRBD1	TGTGCCAGCAGCTCGGACAGGGTGGAACACTATAATGGCTACACCTTC	CASSSDRVEHYNGYTF
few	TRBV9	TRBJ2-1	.	TGTGCCAGCAGCGTGGGTAAGGAGAGCTCCTACAATGAGCAGTTCTTC	CASSVGKESSYNEQFF
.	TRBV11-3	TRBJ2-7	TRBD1	TGTGCCAGCAGCTCCGCCGGGACAGGGGGCTACGAGCAGTACTTC	CASSSAGTGGYEQYF
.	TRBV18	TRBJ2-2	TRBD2	TGTGCCAGCTCACCTCTAGCGGGGGAGACCGGGGAGCTGTTTTTT	CASSPLAGETGELFF
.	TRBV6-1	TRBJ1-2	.	TGTGCCAGCAGTGAATACGATCGGGATAACTATGGCTACACCTTC	CASSEYDRDNYGYTF
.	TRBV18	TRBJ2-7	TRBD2	TGTGCCAGCTCCCCGACTAGCAGCTCCTACGAGCAGTACTTC	CASSPTSSSYEQYF
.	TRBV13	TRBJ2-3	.	TGTGCCAGCAGCTTGCAGGATACGCAGTATTTT	CASSLQDTQYF
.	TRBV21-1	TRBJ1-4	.	TGTGCCAGCAGCAAATCGGGCAGGGCGGGAGAAAAACTGTTTTTT	CASSKSGRAGEKLFF
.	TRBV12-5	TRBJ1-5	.	TGTGCTAGTGGTTTGGTGGATCGAGTACAGACCAGCAATCAGCCCCAGCATTTT	CASGLVDRVQTSNQPQHF
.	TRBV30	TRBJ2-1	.	TGTGCCTGGTCCAAGGAACTTAGCTCCCCCTTCCATGAGCAGTTCTTC	CAWSKELSSPFHEQFF
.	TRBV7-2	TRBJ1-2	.	TGTGCCAGCACCCAGGGGCCTAACTATGGCTACACCTTC	CASTQGPNYGYTF
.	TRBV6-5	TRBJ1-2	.	TGTGCCAGCAGTCCTATGACAGTTGACTATGGCTACACCTTC	CASSPMTVDYGYTF
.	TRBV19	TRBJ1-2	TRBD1	TGTGCCAGTAGGAAGGTGCTGGGACAGGGGGGATTGGGTGGCTACACCTTC	CASRKVLGQGGLGGYTF
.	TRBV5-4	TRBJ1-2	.	TGTGCCAGCAGGGTAGGGACATCAGCTAACTATGGCTACACCTTC	CASRVGTSANYGYTF
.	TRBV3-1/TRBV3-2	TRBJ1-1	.	TGTGCCAGCAGCCTCGTAGTCTTCACTGAAGCTTTCTTT	CASSLVVFTEAFF
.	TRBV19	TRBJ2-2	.	TGTGCCAGTAGTATGGGCCCCAGCGGGGAGCTGTTTTTT	CASSMGPSGELFF
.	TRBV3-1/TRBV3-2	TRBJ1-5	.	TGTGCCAGCAGCCCCGGGATTAGCAATCAGCCCCAGCATTTT	CASSPGISNQPQHF
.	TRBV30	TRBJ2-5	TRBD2	TGTGCCTGGAGTGACCCTGGGACTAGCGGGACCTGGGGGGACGAGACCCAGTACTTC	CAWSDPGTSGTWGDETQYF
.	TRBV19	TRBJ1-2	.	TGTGCCAGTAGTATCGTGGGGGCTCCTAACTATGGCTACACCTTC	CASSIVGAPNYGYTF
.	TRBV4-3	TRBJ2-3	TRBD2	TGCGCCAGCAGCCAGTTATACGGGGGGGCCGGTGGCACAGATACGCAGTATTTT	CASSQLYGGAGGTDTQYF
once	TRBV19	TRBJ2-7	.	TGTGCCAGTAGTAGGAGCGATTACGAGCAGTACTTC	CASSRSDYEQYF
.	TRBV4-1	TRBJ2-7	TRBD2	TGCGCCAGCAGCCAAAAGGGGACTACTGGCGAGCAGTACTTC	CASSQKGTTGEQYF
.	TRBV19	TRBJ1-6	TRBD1	TGTGCCAGTAGGGACAGGGAGGTTTCACCCCTCCACTTT	CASRDREVSPLHF
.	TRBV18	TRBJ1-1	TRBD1	TGTGCCAGCTCACCGTCCCGGGACAGGGTCTGGGAAGCTTTCTTT	CASSPSRDRVWEAFF
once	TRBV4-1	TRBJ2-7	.	TGCGCCAGCAGCCAAGACTCCTGGAGCTCCTACGAGCAGTACTTC	CASSQDSWSSYEQYF
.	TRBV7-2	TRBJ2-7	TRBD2	TGTGCCAGCAGCTTAGAGGTCAGCGGGAGGGCCAGATACGAGCAGTACTTC	CASSLEVSGRARYEQYF
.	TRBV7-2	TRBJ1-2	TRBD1	TGTGCCAGCAGCTTAGCGCCGGGACAGGGGGCAGGTGGCTACACCTTC	CASSLAPGQGAGGYTF
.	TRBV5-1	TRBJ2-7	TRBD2	TGCGCCAGCGCCTTAGCGGGAGGGCCCTACGAGCAGTACTTC	CASALAGGPYEQYF
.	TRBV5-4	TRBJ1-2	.	TGTGCCAGCAGCTTGGTCGAGGGCCAAAGCTATGGCTACACCTTC	CASSLVEGQSYGYTF
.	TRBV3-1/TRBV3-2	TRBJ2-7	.	TGTGCCAGCAGCCCACGAGGACAGAGTACCTACGAGCAGTACTTC	CASSPRGQSTYEQYF
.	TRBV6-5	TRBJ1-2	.	TGTGCCAGCAGTACTACACCTAACTATGGCTACACCTTC	CASSTTPNYGYTF